This T cell receptor beta chain was sequenced in a study of regulatory T cells in long-lasting Graves disease. Investigators prepared the TCR beta libraries by applying iRepertoire HTBI primers and Arm-PCR of CDR3 regions. TCRdb ran MiXCR on the multiplex PCR reads and lists one entry per CDR3 protein. This table holds about 540,000 distinct CDR3 sequences, about 13% found once. Looked up from germline, CDR1 is SGHRS and CDR2 is YFSETQ. The V gene lost 4 bases and the J gene lost 5 bases, with 12 bases spanning the gap. The CDR3 extends over 14 amino acids. Specified time point: newly diagnosed GD, antithyroid drugs for less than 3 months. Making the TCR library involved RNA that had been extracted from PBMCs. In addition, the sample was reused for a study of T cells in Graves' hyperthyroidism and ophthalmopathy.

The sequencing here drew on peripheral blood mononuclear cells (PBMCs), taken at new diagnosis, from a patient treated with antithyroid drugs. The receptor was isolated from a man aged 25 to 40 with Graves disease. The chain is built from TRBV5-1 and TRBJ1-4; D gene uncertain. The CDR3: CASSPDGPNEKLFF. The CDR3 coding sequence is TGCGCCAGCAGCCCGGACGGGCCGAATGAAAAACTGTTTTTT.